Below, one T cell receptor (beta chain) is given with its context. Antigen specificity is unknown. This sample was taken from a study of shared clonotypes between healthy human individuals. Across the study: CD4 naive and memory got three plates each, CD8 naive two, CD8 memory one.

CD8 cells regarded as naive lacked CD45RO, were positively chosen for CCR7, and omitted terminally differentiated effector memory CD45RA+ cells. Study-level results: With few donors, the genetic and exposure-history diversity represented was limited. Exclusively blood specimens were collected; tissue repertoires likely differ.

Trimming removed 1 base from V and 8 bases from J; junction bases left unmatched: 15. CDR3 length: 18 amino acids. Germline CDR1 is SEHNR and CDR2 is FQNEAQ (reference sequence). At deep level, the assay was performed. Generated by immunoSEQ multiplex PCR, the TCRdb table keeps only in-frame clones and is missing some. The repertoire has roughly 2,000,000 clones, 80% to 95% of them found once; the top ten carry more than 1.5%. This chain uses TRBV7-9 with TRBJ2-1; 9 nucleotides match TRBD2. Sequences were obtained from naive CD8+ T cells from PBMCs. The clonotype comes from a man aged 18 to 30 in good health. Some clones in this sample may be carry-over from other donors' samples. CDR3 nucleotide sequence: TGTGCCAGCAGCTTAGAAGCACTGCGGGAGGGCCCTCGAGATGAGCAGTTCTTC. As protein: CASSLEALREGPRDEQFF.